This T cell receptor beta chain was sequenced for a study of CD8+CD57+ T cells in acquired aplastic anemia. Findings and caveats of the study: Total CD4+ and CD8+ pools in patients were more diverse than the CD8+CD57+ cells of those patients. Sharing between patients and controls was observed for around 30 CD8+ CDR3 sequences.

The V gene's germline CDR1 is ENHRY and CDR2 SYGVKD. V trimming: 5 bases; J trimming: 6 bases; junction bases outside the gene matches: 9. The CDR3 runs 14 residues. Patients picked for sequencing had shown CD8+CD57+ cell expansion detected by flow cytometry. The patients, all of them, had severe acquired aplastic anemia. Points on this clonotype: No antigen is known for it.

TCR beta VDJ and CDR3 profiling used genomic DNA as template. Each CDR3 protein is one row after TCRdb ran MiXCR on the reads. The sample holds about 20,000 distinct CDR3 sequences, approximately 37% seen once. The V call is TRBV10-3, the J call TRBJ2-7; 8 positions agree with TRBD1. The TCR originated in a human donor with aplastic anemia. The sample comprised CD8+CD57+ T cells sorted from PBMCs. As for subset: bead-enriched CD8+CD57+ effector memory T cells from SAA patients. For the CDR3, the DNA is TGTGCCATCAGTCCACCGGGACAGGTGGCCGAGCAGTACTTC. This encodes CAISPPGQVAEQYF.